One and the same sample provided the 2 T cell receptor beta chains below, sequenced in a study of cytomegalovirus exposure and HLA in healthy donors. The PCR made use of 60 Vbeta and 13 Jbeta primers. The assay was immunoSEQ multiplex PCR, and TCRdb's table has in-frame clones only and misses some. The repertoire holds about 120,000 clones, with roughly 80% as singletons. Material: PBMCs. The receptors here all came from a woman aged 18 to 35 in good health and CMV-seronegative.

This chain joins TRBV18 and TRBJ1-2; 7 bases line up with TRBD1. CDR1 is KGHSH, CDR2 LQKENI, per germline. V dropped 1 base and J dropped 8; count of bases not matched to a gene: 7. CDR3 length: 14 residues. In DNA, the CDR3 is TGTGCCAGCTCACCACAGGAGACAGGGATCGGCTACACCTTC. Residues: CASSPQETGIGYTF.

V and J are TRBV7-8 and TRBJ1-5, with a weak D call TRBD1 (5 bases). The CDR3 runs 17 residues. The V end lost 2 bases, the J end lost 0 bases, and 14 bases lay between the germline ends. The germline CDR1 and CDR2 sequences are SGHVS and FQNEAQ. CDR3 DNA sequence: TGTGCCAGCAGCTTATATGCAGGGCCTTATAGCAATCAGCCCCAGCATTTT. The encoded protein is CASSLYAGPYSNQPQHF. Looking up the rest from reference TRBV7-8 and TRBJ1-5 gives the full variable domain: GAGVSQSPRYKVAKRGQDVALRCDPISGHVSLFWYQQALGQGPEFLTYFQNEAQLDKSGLPSDRFFAERPEGSVSTLKIQRTQQEDSAVYLCASSLYAGPYSNQPQHFGDGTRLSIL.